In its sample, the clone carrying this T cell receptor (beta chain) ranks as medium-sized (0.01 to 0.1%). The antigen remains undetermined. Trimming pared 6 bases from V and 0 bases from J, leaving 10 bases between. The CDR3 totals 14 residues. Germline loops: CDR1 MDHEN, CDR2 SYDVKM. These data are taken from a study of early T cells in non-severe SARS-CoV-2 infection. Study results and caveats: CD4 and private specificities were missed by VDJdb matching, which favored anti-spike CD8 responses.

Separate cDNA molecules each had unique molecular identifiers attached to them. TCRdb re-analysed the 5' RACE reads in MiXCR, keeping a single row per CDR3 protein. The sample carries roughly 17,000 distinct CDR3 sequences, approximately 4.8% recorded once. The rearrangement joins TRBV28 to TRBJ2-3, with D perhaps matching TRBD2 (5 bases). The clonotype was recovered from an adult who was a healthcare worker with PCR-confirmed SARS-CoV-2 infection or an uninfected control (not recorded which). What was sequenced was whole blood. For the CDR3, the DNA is TGTGCCAGCAGCCTAGCAACTAGCACAGATACGCAGTATTTT. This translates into CASSLATSTDTQYF.